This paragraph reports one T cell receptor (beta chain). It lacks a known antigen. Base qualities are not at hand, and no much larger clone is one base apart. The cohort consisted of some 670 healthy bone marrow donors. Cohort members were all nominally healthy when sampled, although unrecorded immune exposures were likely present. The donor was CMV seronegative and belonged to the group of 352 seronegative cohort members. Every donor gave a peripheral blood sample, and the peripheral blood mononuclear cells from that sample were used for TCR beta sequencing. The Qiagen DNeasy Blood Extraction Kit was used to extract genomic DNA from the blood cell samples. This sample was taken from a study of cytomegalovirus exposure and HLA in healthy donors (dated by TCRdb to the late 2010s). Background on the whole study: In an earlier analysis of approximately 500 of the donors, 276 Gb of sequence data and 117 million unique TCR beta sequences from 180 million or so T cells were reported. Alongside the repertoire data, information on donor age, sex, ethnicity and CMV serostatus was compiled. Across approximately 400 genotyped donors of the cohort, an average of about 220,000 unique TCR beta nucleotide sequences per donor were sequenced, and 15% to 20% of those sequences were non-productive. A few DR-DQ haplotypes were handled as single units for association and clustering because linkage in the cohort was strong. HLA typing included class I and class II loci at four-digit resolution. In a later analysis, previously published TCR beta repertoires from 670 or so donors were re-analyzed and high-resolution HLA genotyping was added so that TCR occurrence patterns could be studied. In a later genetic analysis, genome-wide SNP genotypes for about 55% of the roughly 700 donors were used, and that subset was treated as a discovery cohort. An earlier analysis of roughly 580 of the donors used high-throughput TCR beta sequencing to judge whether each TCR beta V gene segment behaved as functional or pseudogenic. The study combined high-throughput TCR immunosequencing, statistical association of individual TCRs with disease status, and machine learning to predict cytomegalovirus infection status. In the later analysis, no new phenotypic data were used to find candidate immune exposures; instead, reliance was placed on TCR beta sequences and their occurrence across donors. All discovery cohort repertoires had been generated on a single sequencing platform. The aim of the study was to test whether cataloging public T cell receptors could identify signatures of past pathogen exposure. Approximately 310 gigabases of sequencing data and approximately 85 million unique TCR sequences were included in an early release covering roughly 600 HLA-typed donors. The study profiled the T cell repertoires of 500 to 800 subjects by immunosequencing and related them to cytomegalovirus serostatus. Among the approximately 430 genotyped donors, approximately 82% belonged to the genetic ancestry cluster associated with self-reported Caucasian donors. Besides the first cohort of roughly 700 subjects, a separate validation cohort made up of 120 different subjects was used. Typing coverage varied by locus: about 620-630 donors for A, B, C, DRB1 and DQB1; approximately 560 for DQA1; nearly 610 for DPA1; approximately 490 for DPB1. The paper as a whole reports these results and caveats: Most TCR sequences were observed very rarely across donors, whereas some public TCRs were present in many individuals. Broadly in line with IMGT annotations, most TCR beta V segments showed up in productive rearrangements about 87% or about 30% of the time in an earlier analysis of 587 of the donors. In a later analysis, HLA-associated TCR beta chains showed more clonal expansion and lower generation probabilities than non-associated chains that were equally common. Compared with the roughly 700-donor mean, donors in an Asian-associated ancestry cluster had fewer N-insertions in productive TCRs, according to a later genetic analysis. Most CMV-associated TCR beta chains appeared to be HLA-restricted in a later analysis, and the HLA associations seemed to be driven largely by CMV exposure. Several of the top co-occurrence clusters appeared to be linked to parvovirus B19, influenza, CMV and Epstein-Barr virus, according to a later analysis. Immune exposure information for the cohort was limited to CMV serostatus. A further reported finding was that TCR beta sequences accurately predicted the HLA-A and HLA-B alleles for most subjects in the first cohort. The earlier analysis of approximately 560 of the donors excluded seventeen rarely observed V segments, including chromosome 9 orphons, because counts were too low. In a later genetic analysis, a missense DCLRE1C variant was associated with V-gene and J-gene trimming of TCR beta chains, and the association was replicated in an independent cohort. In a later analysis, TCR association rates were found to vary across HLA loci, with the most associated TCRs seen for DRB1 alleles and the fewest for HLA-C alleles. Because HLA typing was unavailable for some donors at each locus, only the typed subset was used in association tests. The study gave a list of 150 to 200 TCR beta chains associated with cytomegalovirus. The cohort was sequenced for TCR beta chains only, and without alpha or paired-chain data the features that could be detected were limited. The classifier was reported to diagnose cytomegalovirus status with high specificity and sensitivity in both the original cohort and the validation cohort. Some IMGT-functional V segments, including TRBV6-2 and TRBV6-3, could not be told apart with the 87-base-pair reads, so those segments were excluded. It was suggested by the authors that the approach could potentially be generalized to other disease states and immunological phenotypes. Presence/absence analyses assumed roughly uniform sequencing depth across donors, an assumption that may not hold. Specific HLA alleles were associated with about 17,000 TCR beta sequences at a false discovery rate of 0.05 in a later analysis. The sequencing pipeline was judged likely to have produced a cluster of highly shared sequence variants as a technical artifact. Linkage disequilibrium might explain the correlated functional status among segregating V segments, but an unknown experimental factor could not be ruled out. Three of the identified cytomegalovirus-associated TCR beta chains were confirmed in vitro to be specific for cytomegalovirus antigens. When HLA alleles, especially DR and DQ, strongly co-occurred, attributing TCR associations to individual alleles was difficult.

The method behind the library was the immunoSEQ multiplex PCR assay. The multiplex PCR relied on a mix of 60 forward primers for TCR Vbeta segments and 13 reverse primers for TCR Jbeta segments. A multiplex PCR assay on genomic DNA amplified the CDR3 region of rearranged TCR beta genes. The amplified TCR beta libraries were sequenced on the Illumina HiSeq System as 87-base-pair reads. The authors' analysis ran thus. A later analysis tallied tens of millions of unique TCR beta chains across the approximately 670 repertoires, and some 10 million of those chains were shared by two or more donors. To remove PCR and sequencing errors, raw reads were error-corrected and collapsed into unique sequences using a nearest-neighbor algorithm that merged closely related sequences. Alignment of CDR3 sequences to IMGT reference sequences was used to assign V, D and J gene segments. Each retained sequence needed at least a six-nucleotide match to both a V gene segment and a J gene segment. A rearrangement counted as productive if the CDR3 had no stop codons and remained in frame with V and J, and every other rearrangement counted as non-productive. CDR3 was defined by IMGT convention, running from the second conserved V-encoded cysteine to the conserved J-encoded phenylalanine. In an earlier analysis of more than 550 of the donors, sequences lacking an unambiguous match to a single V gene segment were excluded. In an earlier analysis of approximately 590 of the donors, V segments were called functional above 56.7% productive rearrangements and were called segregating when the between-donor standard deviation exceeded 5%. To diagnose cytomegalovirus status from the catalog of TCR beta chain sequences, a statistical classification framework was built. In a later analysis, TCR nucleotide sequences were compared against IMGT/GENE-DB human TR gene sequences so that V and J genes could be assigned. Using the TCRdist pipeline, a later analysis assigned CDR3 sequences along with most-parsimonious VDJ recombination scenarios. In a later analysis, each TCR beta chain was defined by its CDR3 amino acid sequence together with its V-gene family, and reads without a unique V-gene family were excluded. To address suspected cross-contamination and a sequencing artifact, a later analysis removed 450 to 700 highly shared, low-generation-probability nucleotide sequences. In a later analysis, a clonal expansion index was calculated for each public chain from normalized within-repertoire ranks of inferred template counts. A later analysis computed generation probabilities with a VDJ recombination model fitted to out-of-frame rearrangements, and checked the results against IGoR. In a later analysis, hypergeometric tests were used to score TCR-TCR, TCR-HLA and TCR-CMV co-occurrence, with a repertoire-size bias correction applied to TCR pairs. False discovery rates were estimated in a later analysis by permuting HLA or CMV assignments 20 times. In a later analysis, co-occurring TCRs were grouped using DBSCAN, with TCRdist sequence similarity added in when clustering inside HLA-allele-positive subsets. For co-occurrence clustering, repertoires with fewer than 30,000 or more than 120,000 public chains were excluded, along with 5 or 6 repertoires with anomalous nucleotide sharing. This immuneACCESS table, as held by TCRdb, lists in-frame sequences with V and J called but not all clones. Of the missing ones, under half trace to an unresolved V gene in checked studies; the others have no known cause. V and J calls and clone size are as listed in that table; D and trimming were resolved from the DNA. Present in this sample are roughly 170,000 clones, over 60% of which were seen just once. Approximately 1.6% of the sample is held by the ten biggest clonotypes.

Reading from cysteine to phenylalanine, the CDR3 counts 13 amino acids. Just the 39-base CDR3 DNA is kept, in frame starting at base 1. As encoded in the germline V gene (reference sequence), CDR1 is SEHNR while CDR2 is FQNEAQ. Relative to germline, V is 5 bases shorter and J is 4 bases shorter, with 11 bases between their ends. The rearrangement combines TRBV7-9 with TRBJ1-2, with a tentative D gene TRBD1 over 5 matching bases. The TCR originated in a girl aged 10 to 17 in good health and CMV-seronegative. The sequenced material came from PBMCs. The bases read TGTGCCAGCAGCCGGGGACTATCCTATGGCTACACCTTC. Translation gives CASSRGLSYGYTF.